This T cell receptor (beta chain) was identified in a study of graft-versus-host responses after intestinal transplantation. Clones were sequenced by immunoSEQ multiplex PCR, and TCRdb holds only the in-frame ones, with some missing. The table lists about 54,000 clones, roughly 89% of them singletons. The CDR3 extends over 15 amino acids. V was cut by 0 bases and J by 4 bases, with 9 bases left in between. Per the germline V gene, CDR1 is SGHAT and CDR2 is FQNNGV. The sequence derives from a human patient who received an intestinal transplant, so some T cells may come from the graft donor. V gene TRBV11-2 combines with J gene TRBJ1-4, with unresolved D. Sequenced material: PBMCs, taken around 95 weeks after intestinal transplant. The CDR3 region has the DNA TGTGCCAGCAGCTTAGAACCGGCTAGTAATGAAAAACTGTTTTTT. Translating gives CASSLEPASNEKLFF.